The clone carrying this T cell receptor beta chain occurred a few times. Its matching antigen is unknown. Clones were read by immunoSEQ multiplex PCR, and TCRdb kept only the in-frame ones, dropping some. This sample has roughly 26,000 clones, with 75% found just once. This sample is drawn from a study of CD4 T cells in relation to SARS-CoV-2 and coronaviruses. Study-wide context: PBMCs were cultured with antigen for roughly 11 days before TCR beta sequencing. Study-wide results and caveats: This crossreactivity analysis covered spike protein alone, no other viral proteins.

Before the COVID-19 pandemic, during about 2010-2018, CD4+ T cells were taken from unexposed donors. Isolation of CD4+ T cells took place after about 9 days in culture. This CDR3 is 15 amino acids long. CDR1 SGHVS and CDR2 FQNEAQ come from the germline V gene. With V trimmed by 3 bases and J by 9 bases, 8 bases remained unmatched. The chain couples TRBV7-8 to TRBJ2-1, with TRBD1 identical over 10 bases. This receptor was identified in a human donor in good health. The specimen was CD4+ T cells from PBMCs, cultured in vitro. The CDR3 DNA follows: TGTGCCAGCAGCTTCCGGGACAGGGGTTCGGTTGAGCAGTTCTTC. Amino acids: CASSFRDRGSVEQFF.